These T cell receptor beta chains were read from a single sample in a study of regulatory T cells in long-lasting Graves disease. TCRdb ran MiXCR on the multiplex PCR reads and lists one entry per CDR3 protein. The repertoire holds under 450,000 distinct CDR3 sequences, with 12% as singletons. The same data also went into a second study, on T cells in Graves' hyperthyroidism and ophthalmopathy.

Sequenced material: peripheral blood mononuclear cells (PBMCs), taken at new diagnosis, from a patient treated with antithyroid drugs. The origin of the receptors is a woman between 18 and 29 years old with Graves disease. Both conserved end residues are part of each CDR3. D genes are given only for firm matches. The size entry is marked missing in some rows and otherwise reads once, few, many or a size class.

d_call j_call clone_size v_call cdr3_nt cdr3_aa
TRBD1 TRBJ1-2 many TRBV28 TGTGCCAGCAGCCCAGACAGGGTAGCTAACTATGGCTACACCTTC CASSPDRVANYGYTF
- TRBJ2-7 few TRBV7-2 TGTGCCAGCAGCTTAGAACTTACGTCCTACGAGCAGTACTTC CASSLELTSYEQYF
- TRBJ1-5 many TRBV19 TGTGCCAGTAGGAGGGAGGTAGGCAATCAGCCCCAGCATTTT CASRREVGNQPQHF
TRBD1 TRBJ1-1 many TRBV5-5 TGTGCCAGCAGCGGACAGGGCACGATGAACACTGAAGCTTTCTTT CASSGQGTMNTEAFF
- TRBJ1-5 - TRBV15 TGTGCCACCAGCAGAGATCGGGGGGGCCGGGGCAATCAGCCCCAGCATTTT CATSRDRGGRGNQPQHF
TRBD2 TRBJ2-1 few TRBV12-3/TRBV12-4 TGTGCCAGCAGTTTGGTGAGGAGAGCGGGAGGGCCTGCCTACAATGAGCAGTTCTTC CASSLVRRAGGPAYNEQFF
- TRBJ2-1 many TRBV6-2/TRBV6-3 TGTGCCAGCAGTTATTGGGGGAGCTCCTACAATGAGCAGTTCTTC CASSYWGSSYNEQFF
- TRBJ1-1 once TRBV7-2 TGTGCCAGCGCCCTCCCGGGGGGGATTGTTACTGAAGCTTTCTTT CASALPGGIVTEAFF
- TRBJ2-7 many TRBV7-2 TGTGCCAGCAGCTCCAGGGTCGCCTACGAGCAGTACTTC CASSSRVAYEQYF
TRBD2 TRBJ2-5 - TRBV5-1 TGCGCCAGCAGCTTAAAACTAGCGGGAGTCCAAGAGACCCAGTACTTC CASSLKLAGVQETQYF
- TRBJ1-1 many TRBV5-1 TGCGCCAGCAGCTTGGGAGAGCACACTGAAGCTTTCTTT CASSLGEHTEAFF
- TRBJ1-1 - TRBV7-9 TGTGCCATCCCCGATTCGGGCAGGGGGAACACTGAAGCTTTCTTT CAIPDSGRGNTEAFF
- TRBJ2-5 many TRBV9 TGTGCCAGCAGCGTATTCGGGGACGTCGGGACCCAGTACTTC CASSVFGDVGTQYF
- TRBJ2-5 many TRBV28 TGTGCCAGCAATTCGCGGCCGAACCAAGAGACCCAGTACTTC CASNSRPNQETQYF
- TRBJ2-5 - TRBV20-1 TGCAGTGCTAGAGGCGGCGGAGAGAGGGCTGGGGAAGAGACCCAGTACTTC CSARGGGERAGEETQYF
- TRBJ2-2 many TRBV7-2 TGTGCCAGCAGCGCCCGGGTCTTGAACACCGGGGAGCTGTTTTTT CASSARVLNTGELFF
TRBD2 TRBJ2-3 few TRBV4-3 TGCGCCAGCAGCCAAGAAATAGCGGGACTAGCGGGGCTCAGCACAGATACGCAGTATTTT CASSQEIAGLAGLSTDTQYF
- TRBJ2-5 many TRBV5-6 TGTGCCAGCAGCTTGGGACAGTTTGCAGAGACCCAGTACTTC CASSLGQFAETQYF
- TRBJ1-2 many TRBV13 TGTGCCAGCAGCTCATCCCCTAACTATGGCTACACCTTC CASSSSPNYGYTF
- TRBJ1-5 few TRBV20-1 TGCAGTGCTCTCCGGGACACTAATCAGCCCCAGCATTTT CSALRDTNQPQHF
- TRBJ1-1 many TRBV7-2 TGTGCCAGCAGCTTAGGTCGCGGGGGACGTTTTCCGAACACTGAAGCTTTCTTT CASSLGRGGRFPNTEAFF
- TRBJ1-1 many TRBV6-5 TGTGCCAGCAGTTACAAGGGTTCAAACACTGAAGCTTTCTTT CASSYKGSNTEAFF
TRBD2 TRBJ2-3 many TRBV7-9 TGTGCCAGCAGCCCGCCTAGCGGGAGGTTTGTAGATACGCAGTATTTT CASSPPSGRFVDTQYF
TRBD2 TRBJ2-2 few TRBV24-1 TGTGCCACCAGTGATTTCACAGCGGGAGGGCCGTTTGCCGGGGAGCTGTTTTTT CATSDFTAGGPFAGELFF
- TRBJ2-6 many TRBV12-3/TRBV12-4 TGTGCCAGCAGTCATCCGATGGGGGCCAACGTCCTGACTTTC CASSHPMGANVLTF
- TRBJ2-2 many TRBV6-7 TGTGCCAGCAGCCCCGGTGGAGCAGGGGCCGGGGAGCTGTTTTTT CASSPGGAGAGELFF
- TRBJ2-2 many TRBV15 TGTGCCACCAGCAGAGACAGGGGAGCCGGGGAGCTGTTTTTT CATSRDRGAGELFF
- TRBJ2-2 many TRBV19 TGTGCCAGTAGCCGAAATCAAGACACCGGGGAGCTGTTTTTT CASSRNQDTGELFF
- TRBJ1-5 many TRBV7-2 TGTGCCAGCAGCGTTTTTTACAATCAGCCCCAGCATTTT CASSVFYNQPQHF
TRBD2 TRBJ2-5 few TRBV7-6 TGTGCCAGCAGCTTAGAGGGACTAGCGAGGCAAGAGACCCAGTGCTTC CASSLEGLARQETQCF
- TRBJ2-5 many TRBV19 TGTGCCAGTAGTCCTCAGGCCCTCCAAGAGACCCAGTACTTC CASSPQALQETQYF
- TRBJ1-3 many TRBV12-3/TRBV12-4 TGTGCCAGCAGTACCGGGTCTCCTGTAGCCACCATATATTTT CASSTGSPVATIYF
- TRBJ1-2 many TRBV12-3/TRBV12-4 TGTGCCAGCAGTTCCGGACAGCCTTACTATGGCTACACCTTC CASSSGQPYYGYTF
- TRBJ2-5 many TRBV30 TGTGCCTGGAGCTCGGGGTTTGGAGAGACCCAGTACTTC CAWSSGFGETQYF
TRBD2 TRBJ2-1 many TRBV28 TGTGCCACCGAAGCGGGAGGATCCTACAATGAGCAGTTCTTC CATEAGGSYNEQFF
TRBD1 TRBJ2-1 few TRBV12-3/TRBV12-4 TGTGCCAGCAGTCTCGCCGGACAGGCCCCATACAATGAGCAGTTCTTC CASSLAGQAPYNEQFF
- TRBJ1-4 few TRBV6-1 TGTGCCACCTGGGGCGGGGGGGCCCACGAAAAACTGTTTTTT CATWGGGAHEKLFF
- TRBJ2-2 many TRBV2 TGTGCCAGCAGTGTGGGCCGAGGTTCCGGGGAGCTGTTTTTT CASSVGRGSGELFF
- TRBJ2-1 many TRBV6-2/TRBV6-3 TGTGCCAGCAGTTACTCCCCACATAGTAATGAGCAGTTCTTC CASSYSPHSNEQFF
- TRBJ2-1 many TRBV7-2 TGTGCCAGCAGCTTAAGCCTCAATGAGCAGTTCTTC CASSLSLNEQFF
TRBD2 TRBJ2-7 - TRBV5-1 TGCGCCAGCAGCATTAGCGGGAGGGCCCCCCTTCACGAGCAGTACTTC CASSISGRAPLHEQYF